These 7 T cell receptor beta chains were sequenced from one sample in a study of T cells in Graves' hyperthyroidism and ophthalmopathy. It was RNA transcripts that yielded the amplified TCR beta CDR3 regions. HTBI primers were the set used in a first-round RT-PCR of the TCR CDR3. Each CDR3 protein is one row after TCRdb ran MiXCR on the multiplex PCR reads. The sample yields approximately 300,000 distinct CDR3 sequences, over 15% seen once. The sample comprised blood. The receptors stem from a woman in her fifties or sixties with Graves' ophthalmopathy.

In this sample, this clonotype turned up a few times. The chain combines TRBV18 with TRBJ1-4; D gene ambiguous. Trimming left V 4 bases short and J 5 bases short, with 5 bases between. Germline CDR1 and CDR2: KGHSH and LQKENI. The CDR3 consists of 12 residues. The CDR3 loop reads CASSLPNEKLFF. In DNA, the CDR3 is TGTGCCAGCTCACTGCCGAATGAAAAACTGTTTTTT.

This clonotype was detected only a few times. V and J are TRBV9 and TRBJ2-2; D is tentatively TRBD1 or TRBD2 (5 bases each). Germline values: CDR1 SGDLS, CDR2 YYNGEE. The CDR3 extends over 15 amino acids. CDR3 bases: TGTGTCGGAGAGGGCTATGGGGGATTTGGCGGGGAGCTGTTTTTT. This codes for CVGEGYGGFGGELFF.

This clonotype has at least ten counts. The chain couples TRBV27 to TRBJ2-1; 8 bases are shared with TRBD1. Per germline, CDR1 MNHEY and CDR2 SMNVEV (reference sequence). Germline trimming cut 5 bases from V and 5 bases from J; bases unmatched to any gene: 5. This CDR3 comprises 14 residues. The CDR3: CASSRQGNHNEQFF. CDR3 DNA: TGTGCCAGCAGTCGACAGGGGAACCACAATGAGCAGTTCTTC.

This clonotype was detected many times. The chain has TRBV6-2 or TRBV6-3 and TRBJ2-7; 14 bases are shared with TRBD2. The CDR3 has 15 amino acids. Per the germline V gene, CDR1 is MNHEY and CDR2 is SVGEGT. The V and J ends lost 6 bases and 7 bases, in that order; junction bases with no gene match: 8. The CDR3 region has the DNA TGTGCCAGCAGCCAGCCGGGACTAGCGGGAGAGGAGCAGTACTTC. Amino acid sequence: CASSQPGLAGEEQYF.

The V call is TRBV6-1, the J call TRBJ2-2; no firm D call. V was trimmed by 2 bases and J by 6 bases, leaving 7 bases between them. Germline CDR1 is MNHNS and CDR2 is SASEGT. The CDR3 runs to 13 residues. Here the CDR3 reads CASSESGSGELFF. The CDR3 coding sequence is TGTGCCAGCAGTGAAAGTGGATCCGGGGAGCTGTTTTTT.

This clonotype was seen repeatedly, ten times or more. V usage is TRBV28 and J usage is TRBJ1-2; 8 bases align to TRBD1. The length of the CDR3 is 14 residues. Trimming took 3 bases from V and 8 from J; bases not matched to a gene: 8. CDR1 and CDR2 from the germline V gene are MDHEN and SYDVKM. DNA of the CDR3: TGTGCCAGCAGTTTTCCCCAGGGGGCGCTGGGCTACACCTTC. It translates to CASSFPQGALGYTF.

Only a few counts were recorded for this clonotype. V usage is TRBV6-1 and J usage is TRBJ2-3; 7 nucleotides line up with TRBD2. Germline CDR1 MNHNS, CDR2 SASEGT. There are 16 residues in the CDR3. Trimming removed 5 bases from V and 2 bases from J; junction bases left unmatched: 10. The CDR3 coding sequence is TGTGCCAGCAGTAGCTTGCGGGGGTGGGTCACAGATACGCAGTATTTT. Protein: CASSSLRGWVTDTQYF.